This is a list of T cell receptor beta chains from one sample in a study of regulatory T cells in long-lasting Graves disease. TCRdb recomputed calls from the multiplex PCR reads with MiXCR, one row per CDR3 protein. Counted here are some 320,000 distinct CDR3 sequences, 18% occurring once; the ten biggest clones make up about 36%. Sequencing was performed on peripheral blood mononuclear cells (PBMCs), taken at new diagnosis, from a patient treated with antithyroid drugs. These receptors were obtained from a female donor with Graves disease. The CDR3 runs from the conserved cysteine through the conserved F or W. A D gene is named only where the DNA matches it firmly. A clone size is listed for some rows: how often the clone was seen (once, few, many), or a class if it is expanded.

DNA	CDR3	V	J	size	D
TGTGCCTGGAGTCCCCGTCAGGGGAATGGCTACACCTTC	CAWSPRQGNGYTF	TRBV30	TRBJ1-2	many	NA
TGTGCCAGCAGCGGGGACCCCAATGGTGAGCAGTTCTTC	CASSGDPNGEQFF	TRBV9	TRBJ2-1	few	NA
TGCAGTGCTAAGTTTTTAACTAGCGAGACCTACGAGCAGTACTTC	CSAKFLTSETYEQYF	TRBV20-1	TRBJ2-7	many	TRBD2
TGTGCCAGCAGCTTTTCCCCTAGCGGGAGCTCCTACGAGCAGTACTTC	CASSFSPSGSSYEQYF	TRBV5-5	TRBJ2-7	NA	TRBD2
TGTGCCAGCAGCTTGGTGGCCAGGGGGAGATACGAGCAGTACTTC	CASSLVARGRYEQYF	TRBV5-6	TRBJ2-7	many	TRBD1
TGCAGTGCTGTAGCGACTAGCTCCTACAATGAGCAGTTCTTC	CSAVATSSYNEQFF	TRBV20-1	TRBJ2-1	many	NA
TGTGCCAGCAGCTTAGCTACGGAGGAGGGCAATGAGCAGTTCTTC	CASSLATEEGNEQFF	TRBV7-9	TRBJ2-1	many	NA
TGTGCCAGCAGCTTAGGAGGGCGGGGTACCTACAATGAGCAGTTCTTC	CASSLGGRGTYNEQFF	TRBV13	TRBJ2-1	many	NA
TGCAGTCACCGGAGGGCCGGTGACACAGATACGCAGTATTTT	CSHRRAGDTDTQYF	TRBV29-1	TRBJ2-3	NA	NA
TGCAGTGCTAGAGATTGGCAGGGGGGTACCGGGGAGCTGTTTTTT	CSARDWQGGTGELFF	TRBV20-1	TRBJ2-2	few	NA
TGTGCCAGCAGCGTAGTAGCTTCCGGGGGCAATGGCTACACCTTC	CASSVVASGGNGYTF	TRBV9	TRBJ1-2	many	NA
TGTGCCGGCATTACCCCGACTAGCGGGACGTCCTACGAGCAGTACTTC	CAGITPTSGTSYEQYF	TRBV2	TRBJ2-7	NA	TRBD2
TGTGCCAGCAGGGACGAGAGGGGAGGCAATGAGCAGTTCTTC	CASRDERGGNEQFF	TRBV6-2/TRBV6-3	TRBJ2-1	few	NA
TGTGCCATCAGGGAACAGGGGGCAGGAAGCAATCAGCCCCAGCATTTT	CAIREQGAGSNQPQHF	TRBV10-3	TRBJ1-5	NA	TRBD1
TGTGCCACCAGTGATCTGGACTTTCTCCACGGCTACACCTTC	CATSDLDFLHGYTF	TRBV24-1	TRBJ1-2	many	NA